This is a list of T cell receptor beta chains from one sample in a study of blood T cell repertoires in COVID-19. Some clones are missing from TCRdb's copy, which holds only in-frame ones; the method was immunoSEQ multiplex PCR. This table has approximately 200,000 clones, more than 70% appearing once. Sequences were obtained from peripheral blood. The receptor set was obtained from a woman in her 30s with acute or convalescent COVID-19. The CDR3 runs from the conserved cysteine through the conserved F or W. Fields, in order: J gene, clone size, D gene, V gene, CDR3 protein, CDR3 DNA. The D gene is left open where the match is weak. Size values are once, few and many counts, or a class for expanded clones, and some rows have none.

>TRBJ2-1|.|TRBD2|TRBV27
CASSLAGGYNEQFF
TGTGCCAGCTCTCTAGCGGGAGGGTACAATGAGCAGTTCTTC
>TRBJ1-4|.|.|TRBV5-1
CASGEASGNEKLFF
TGCGCCAGCGGGGAGGCTTCGGGTAATGAAAAACTGTTTTTT
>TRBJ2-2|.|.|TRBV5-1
CASSDSQGTGELFF
TGCGCCAGCAGCGACTCACAGGGAACCGGGGAGCTGTTTTTT
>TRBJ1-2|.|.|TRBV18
CASSQKQVAYGYTF
TGTGCCAGCTCACAAAAACAGGTGGCCTATGGCTACACCTTC
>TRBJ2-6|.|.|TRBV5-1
CASSLGQSSGANVLTF
TGCGCCAGCAGCTTGGGACAGAGCTCTGGGGCCAACGTCCTGACTTTC
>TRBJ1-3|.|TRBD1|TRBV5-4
CASSPGGIGNTIYF
TGTGCCAGCAGCCCAGGGGGCATTGGAAACACCATATATTTT
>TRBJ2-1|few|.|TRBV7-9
CASSLTSLGRNEQFF
TGTGCCAGCAGCTTGACTTCTCTAGGTCGTAATGAGCAGTTCTTC
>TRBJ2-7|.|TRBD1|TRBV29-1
CSQGQYNDEQYF
TGCAGCCAGGGACAGTATAACGACGAGCAGTACTTC
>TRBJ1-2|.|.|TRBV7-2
CASSLMRRGGYTF
TGTGCCAGCAGCTTAATGAGGCGTGGGGGCTACACCTTC
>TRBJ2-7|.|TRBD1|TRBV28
CASSLVGQGRWYF
TGTGCCAGCAGTTTGGTTGGACAGGGTAGGTGGTACTTC
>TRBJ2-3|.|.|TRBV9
CASSALFSDTQYF
TGTGCCAGCAGCGCCCTCTTTTCAGATACGCAGTATTTT
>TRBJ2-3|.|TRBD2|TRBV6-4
CASRRTSGTCTDTQYF
TGTGCCAGCAGGAGGACTAGCGGGACGTGCACAGATACGCAGTATTTT
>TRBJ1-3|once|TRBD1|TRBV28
CASRRTGGDSGNTIYF
TGTGCCAGCAGACGGACAGGGGGCGACTCTGGAAACACCATATATTTT
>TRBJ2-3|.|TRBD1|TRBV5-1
CASSPYPTGTGDRADTQYF
TGCGCCAGCAGCCCTTATCCCACCGGGACAGGGGATAGAGCAGATACGCAGTATTTT
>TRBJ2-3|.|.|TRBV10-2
CASRVAITDTQYF
TGCGCCAGCAGGGTAGCGATCACAGATACGCAGTATTTT
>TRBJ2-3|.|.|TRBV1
CTSSPGGRRVTADTQYF
TGCACCAGCAGCCCCGGGGGGCGGAGGGTGACAGCAGATACGCAGTATTTT